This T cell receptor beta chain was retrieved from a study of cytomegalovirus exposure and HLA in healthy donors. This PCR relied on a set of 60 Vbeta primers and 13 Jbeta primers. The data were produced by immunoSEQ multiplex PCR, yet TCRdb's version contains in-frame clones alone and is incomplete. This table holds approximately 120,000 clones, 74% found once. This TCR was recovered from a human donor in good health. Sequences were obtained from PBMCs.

CDR3: CASSLIGTVGNQPQHF. CDR3 bases: TGTGCCAGCAGTTTAATAGGGACAGTGGGCAATCAGCCCCAGCATTTT. The chain recombines TRBV27 with TRBJ1-5; TRBD1 agrees at 7 bases. Trimming took 2 bases from V and 2 from J; bases not matched to a gene: 6. The CDR3 runs to 16 residues. Germline CDR1 reads MNHEY; CDR2 reads SMNVEV (reference sequence).